Below are 8 T cell receptor beta chains sequenced from a single sample in a study of T cell responses to AZD1222 COVID-19 vaccine. Clones were sequenced by immunoSEQ multiplex PCR, and TCRdb holds only the in-frame ones, with some missing. The sample contains under 95,000 clones, 90% of which appear only once. Source: peripheral blood, taken on day 0 of AZD1222 vaccination. The receptors shown here come from an adult in good health.

This clone was picked up one time. V usage is TRBV7-9 and J usage is TRBJ1-4; no reliable D call. This CDR3 comprises 18 residues. The germline gives CDR1 SEHNR, CDR2 FQNEAQ (reference sequence). V was clipped by 5 bases and J by 5 bases, with 24 bases between them. The CDR3 loop reads CASSLQPSGWLRNEKLFF. The CDR3 coding sequence is TGTGCCAGCAGCCTCCAACCTTCGGGCTGGTTGAGGAATGAAAAACTGTTTTTT.

V is TRBV6-5 and J is TRBJ1-2; tentatively, D is TRBD1 (6 bases). V dropped 6 bases and J dropped 4 bases, with 15 bases sitting between them. Germline CDR1 is MNHEY and CDR2 is SVGAGI. CDR3 size: 14 residues. CDR3 sequence (DNA): TGTGCCAGCAGCCGGGACAAAAAGTTCTATGGCTACACCTTC. The encoded protein is CASSRDKKFYGYTF.

The genes are TRBV14 and TRBJ2-5; D gene uncertain. Germline V CDR1 and CDR2: SGHDN, FVKESK. This CDR3 spans 15 amino acids. Trimming shortened V by 1 base and J by 4 bases, and 13 bases separated the two germline ends. In nucleotides, the CDR3 is TGTGCCAGCAGCCAAGTACGTGGGATGGGAGAGACCCAGTACTTC. This codes for CASSQVRGMGETQYF.

This clone was picked up one time. The rearrangement uses TRBV11-2 and TRBJ2-4; TRBD1 matches at 9 bases. The trim removed 1 base at V and 9 bases at J, leaving 4 bases unmatched. The CDR3 contains 14 residues. From germline, CDR1 is SGHAT and CDR2 FQNNGV. The CDR3 DNA follows: TGTGCCAGCAGCTTAGCGACAGGGGGAGGCATTCAGTACTTC. Protein sequence: CASSLATGGGIQYF.

This chain links TRBV5-6 with TRBJ2-3, with D maybe TRBD2 (7 bases). V was cut by 7 bases and J by 2 bases, with 26 bases left in between. Germline V gives CDR1 SGHDT, CDR2 YYEEEE. The CDR3 is 18 amino acids. The CDR3 DNA reads as TGTGCCAGCGCGGGGGCCCCGGGTGGGGGAAGGCTCACAGATACGCAGTATTTT. Protein sequence: CASAGAPGGGRLTDTQYF.

The chain uses TRBV6-5 and TRBJ1-3; D is unresolved. CDR3 length equals 15 residues. Per germline, CDR1 MNHEY and CDR2 SVGAGI. V was cut by 7 bases and J by 4 bases, with 17 bases left in between. This chain's CDR3 is CASTPTAGAGNTIYF. CDR3 DNA: TGTGCCAGCACGCCCACCGCGGGCGCCGGAAACACCATATATTTT.

The chain carries TRBV3-1 (or the pseudogene TRBV3-2) and TRBJ2-7; TRBD2 might be the D (5 bases). The germline CDR1 and CDR2 sequences are LGHDT and YNNKEL (reference sequence). Trimming left V 4 bases short and J 2 bases short, with 9 bases between. The CDR3 spans 13 residues. In nucleotides, the CDR3 is TGTGCCAGCAGCCCCGGGGTTACCTACGAGCAGTACTTC. The encoded protein is CASSPGVTYEQYF.

The V gene is TRBV19, the J gene TRBJ2-3; TRBD2 aligns across 12 bases. CDR3 length: 14 amino acids. Unmatched junction bases numbered 2, after V lost 5 bases and J lost 5 bases. The germline gives CDR1 LNHDA, CDR2 SQIVND (reference sequence). The CDR3, as DNA: TGTGCCAGTAGTTCGGGACTAGCGGGAGATACGCAGTATTTT. It codes for CASSSGLAGDTQYF.